This T cell receptor beta chain was found in a study of cytomegalovirus exposure and HLA in healthy donors. General study findings and limits: Earlier analysis looked at TCR beta V segments, and most were productive about 90% or about 30% of the time. With later analysis, a missense DCLRE1C variant became linked to TCR beta V- and J-gene trimming.

Looked up from germline, CDR1 is SQVTM and CDR2 is ANQGSEA. The CDR3 has 12 residues. Trimming cost V 6 bases and J 7 bases; bases outside gene matches: 8. Points on this clone: The antigen is not known.

The study ran its PCR with 60 Vbeta and 13 Jbeta primers. TCRdb's copy holds only in-frame clones and misses some; the assay was immunoSEQ multiplex PCR. Of about 99,000 clones listed, more than 75% are singletons. The material sequenced was PBMCs. The rearrangement joins TRBV29-1 to TRBJ1-2; 7 positions agree with TRBD1. The receptor was derived from a woman aged 40 to 50 in good health and CMV-seronegative. The CDR3 coding sequence is TGCAGCGTCGGGGGACAGAGCACTGGCTACACCTTC. It codes for CSVGGQSTGYTF. The full variable domain, with the rest looked up from reference TRBV29-1 and TRBJ1-2, is SAVISQKPSRDICQRGTSLTIQCQVDSQVTMMFWYRQQPGQSLTLIATANQGSEATYESGFVIDKFPISRPNLTFSTLTVSNMSPEDSSIYLCSVGGQSTGYTFGSGTRLTVV.